The rows below give T cell receptor beta chains drawn from one sample of a study of OX40 agonist ivuxolimab in advanced cancers. Generated by immunoSEQ multiplex PCR, the TCRdb table keeps only in-frame clones and is missing some. The repertoire holds 37,000 or so clones, with about 85% as singletons. The material sequenced was CD4+ or CD8+ T cells sorted from blood, taken in a trial of the OX40 agonist ivuxolimab. The receptors stem from an adult with an advanced solid tumor such as melanoma, head and neck, liver or kidney cancer. The CDR3 runs from the conserved cysteine through the conserved F or W. The D gene is left open where the match is weak. Where a row states a size, it is once, few, many or the class of an expanded clone; other rows omit it.

d_call clone_size j_call v_call cdr3_nt cdr3_aa
NA NA TRBJ1-2 TRBV4-3 TGCGCCAGCAGCCCAGTGACAGGTGAGGCTCCGCTCTATGGCTACACCTTC CASSPVTGEAPLYGYTF
NA NA TRBJ2-7 TRBV4-3 TGCGCCAGCAGCCAAGATCGAGGGGGCGCGGGGGAGCAGTACTTC CASSQDRGGAGEQYF
NA NA TRBJ2-7 TRBV5-6 TGTGCCAGCAGCTTGTCATGGCCCTACGAGCAGTACTTC CASSLSWPYEQYF
NA NA TRBJ1-5 TRBV27 TGTGCCAGCAGATCGGACGGTTGGGGGCAGCCCCAGCATTTT CASRSDGWGQPQHF
NA NA TRBJ1-1 TRBV14 TGTGCCAGCAGCCCCGGGACAGAAGCTTTCTTT CASSPGTEAFF
NA NA TRBJ1-2 TRBV6-5 TGTGCCACCTACTCAGGGTATCACTATGGCTACACCTTC CATYSGYHYGYTF
NA NA TRBJ2-7 TRBV11-3 TGTGCCAGCAGCCCAGTCCGGGGTGGCCAGGACGAGCAGTACTTC CASSPVRGGQDEQYF
NA NA TRBJ2-5 TRBV9 TGTGCCAGCAGCGTAGGCCACAGACTTATAAGGGAGACCCAGTACTTC CASSVGHRLIRETQYF
TRBD1 NA TRBJ1-1 TRBV7-8 TGTGCCAGCAGCGTGGGACAGATGGCTGAAGCTTTCTTT CASSVGQMAEAFF
TRBD1 few TRBJ1-1 TRBV9 TGTGCCAGCAGCGTAGCCCTTACCAGGGGGGAAGGTACTGAAGCTTTCTTT CASSVALTRGEGTEAFF
NA NA TRBJ1-1 TRBV7-9 TGTGCCAGCAGCTTAGTTGGGACGCTAGCTGAAGCTTTCTTT CASSLVGTLAEAFF
NA once TRBJ1-2 TRBV4-3 TGCGCCAGCAGCCAAGATCGAGGAGACTATGGCTACACCTTC CASSQDRGDYGYTF
NA medium-sized TRBJ1-5 TRBV19 TGTGCCAGTAGTAAGGGCCCTTTCAATCAGCCCCAGCATTTT CASSKGPFNQPQHF
NA NA TRBJ1-6 TRBV2 TGTGCCAGCAGTAGAACGCGGGGTGAGAATTCACCCCTCCACTTT CASSRTRGENSPLHF
TRBD1 medium-sized TRBJ2-7 TRBV5-6 TGTGCCAGCAGCTACCAACAGGGGCCCCCCTACGAGCAGTACTTC CASSYQQGPPYEQYF
NA NA TRBJ1-2 TRBV18 TGTGCCAGCTCACCCCCATCCGGGGATCTTTATGGCTACACCTTC CASSPPSGDLYGYTF
NA NA TRBJ2-2 TRBV9 TGTGCCAGCAGCGGTAGACCCTATGTGCGGGAGAACACCGGGGAGCTGTTTTTT CASSGRPYVRENTGELFF
NA NA TRBJ1-1 TRBV6-5 TGTGCCAGCAGTTTGGGACATTCCACTGAAGCTTTCTTT CASSLGHSTEAFF
NA NA TRBJ2-3 TRBV6-5 TGTGCCAGCAGGCGGACTCTCGCAGATACGCAGTATTTT CASRRTLADTQYF
NA NA TRBJ1-3 TRBV2 TGTGCCAGCACGGGGCGGGAAGGAGGCGGAAACACCATATATTTT CASTGREGGGNTIYF
NA once TRBJ2-7 TRBV7-2 TGTGCCAGCAGCCGCAACATCCAAGGAGGCTTACTCTACGAGCAGTACTTC CASSRNIQGGLLYEQYF
NA NA TRBJ1-2 TRBV5-1 TGCGCCAGCAGCTTGGGAGCACAGGGTATAGACGGCTACACCTTC CASSLGAQGIDGYTF
NA NA TRBJ2-1 TRBV19 TGTGCCAGTAGTTTTGGGAGCTCCTACAATGAGCAGTTCTTC CASSFGSSYNEQFF
TRBD1 NA TRBJ2-7 TRBV19 TGTGCCAGTAGTGCAGGACAGGGGGTATCCTACGAGCAGTACTTC CASSAGQGVSYEQYF
NA NA TRBJ2-3 TRBV9 TGTGCCAGCAGCTTAGGGACTGGAGATACGCAGTATTTT CASSLGTGDTQYF
TRBD1 NA TRBJ2-7 TRBV6-1 TGTGCCAGCAGCGTTGGGACAGCCTACGAGCAGTACTTC CASSVGTAYEQYF
TRBD2 NA TRBJ2-5 TRBV5-6 TGTGCCAGCAGCTTTTTTGAGCGCGGGGGGAGACCATCCAAGACCCAGTACTTC CASSFFERGGRPSKTQYF
NA NA TRBJ2-2 TRBV9 TGTGCCAGCAGTTCCACAGGGACGGGCGGGGAGCTGTTTTTT CASSSTGTGGELFF
NA NA TRBJ2-7 TRBV27 TGTGCCAGCAGTTCCCTGGGGGGGCGCGTGACCTACGAGCAGTACTTC CASSSLGGRVTYEQYF
TRBD1 NA TRBJ2-3 TRBV6-6 TGTGCCAGCAGTTTCGGACAGGGGGCAGATACGCAGTATTTT CASSFGQGADTQYF
NA NA TRBJ1-2 TRBV10-3 TGTGCCATCAGTGAGTCGGAGGTGAGGCCCTATGGCTACACCTTC CAISESEVRPYGYTF
NA NA TRBJ2-3 TRBV7-9 TGTGCCAGCAGCCAGCCGGACAGCTGGACCTCAGATACGCAGTATTTT CASSQPDSWTSDTQYF
NA NA TRBJ1-2 TRBV6-5 TGTGCCAGCAGCCCCTCAGCTAGTTCTAACTATGGCTACACCTTC CASSPSASSNYGYTF
NA NA TRBJ1-5 TRBV2 TGTGCCAGCAGCGACTTAACAGGGACCAATCAGCCCCAGCATTTT CASSDLTGTNQPQHF
TRBD2 NA TRBJ2-5 TRBV10-2 TGCGCCAGCTTAGCGGGGGAGCAGTACTTC CASLAGEQYF
NA NA TRBJ2-3 TRBV5-6 TGTGCCAGCAGCGCCCCGGGGCCGAAGGGGGAGTATTTT CASSAPGPKGEYF
TRBD1 NA TRBJ2-7 TRBV19 TGTGCCAGTAGTACCCTGACCCGGGACAGGGCGCACGAGCAGTACTTC CASSTLTRDRAHEQYF
NA NA TRBJ1-6 TRBV9 TGTGCCAGCACCCCCACAGGTTCCTATAATTCACCCCTCCACTTT CASTPTGSYNSPLHF
TRBD2 NA TRBJ2-5 TRBV6-4 TGTGCCAGCAGTGAGACTAGCGGGGGGGCCCGAGAGACCCAGTACTTC CASSETSGGARETQYF
TRBD1 NA TRBJ1-4 TRBV6-1 TGTGCCAGCAGTGAGGAAACAGGGGGTCCTGAAAAACTGTTTTTT CASSEETGGPEKLFF
NA NA TRBJ2-7 TRBV13 TGTGCCAGCAGCAACAACATAAGGTACGAGCAGTACTTC CASSNNIRYEQYF
TRBD2 NA TRBJ2-7 TRBV4-3 TGCGCCAGCAGCCAAGATAGGGCGGGAGGGTACGAGCAGTACTTC CASSQDRAGGYEQYF
NA NA TRBJ2-1 TRBV5-1 TGCGCCAGCAGCTTGGCGGGGAGGGACAAAAAGTTCTTC CASSLAGRDKKFF
NA few TRBJ1-4 TRBV20-1 TGCAGTGCCATTAGTAATGAAAAACTGTTTTTT CSAISNEKLFF
NA NA TRBJ1-2 TRBV19 TGTGCCAGTAGTATTCTGGGGGACTATGGCTACACCTTC CASSILGDYGYTF
TRBD2 NA TRBJ2-5 TRBV14 TGTGCCAGCAGCCAAGGAATAATGCGGGGGGGAGAGACCCAGTACTTC CASSQGIMRGGETQYF
TRBD1 NA TRBJ2-4 TRBV7-6 TGTGCCAGCAGCTTCGGACAGGGAAACATTCAGTACTTC CASSFGQGNIQYF
NA NA TRBJ2-2 TRBV9 TGTGCCAGCAGCGTTGTCAGTAGTGGGGAGCTGTTTTTT CASSVVSSGELFF
TRBD1 NA TRBJ2-5 TRBV30 TGTGCCTGGAGTGTCGACAGGGTGGGGGAGACCCAGTACTTC CAWSVDRVGETQYF
NA NA TRBJ2-2 TRBV6-6 TGTGCCAGCAGCATAGACACCGGGGAGCTGTTTTTT CASSIDTGELFF
TRBD1 NA TRBJ1-1 TRBV4-3 TGCGCCAGCAGCCAAGGAACTGGGAGGGGGCTGGCTGAAGCTTTCTTT CASSQGTGRGLAEAFF
NA NA TRBJ2-1 TRBV19 TGTGCCAGTAGTATAGACCAGAACCTCAGGGACGAGCAGTTCTTC CASSIDQNLRDEQFF
TRBD1 NA TRBJ2-3 TRBV11-3 TGTGCCAGCAGCCAGGACAGGGGATCTTGGGCGCAGTATTTT CASSQDRGSWAQYF
TRBD2 NA TRBJ2-3 TRBV6-6 TGTGCCAGCAGTTACTCAGCGGGGGGCCTCACAGATACGCAGTATTTT CASSYSAGGLTDTQYF
NA NA TRBJ1-4 TRBV19 TGTGCCAGTAGTACCGGACGGCCCAAACTGTTTTTT CASSTGRPKLFF
TRBD1 NA TRBJ1-2 TRBV4-2 TGTGCCAGCAGCCAAGATCAGAGGACAGGGGCCCTTAACTATGGCTACACCTTC CASSQDQRTGALNYGYTF
TRBD1 NA TRBJ1-1 TRBV9 TGTGCCAGCAGCGCAGAGACCGGGACAGGGATACCTGAAGCTTTCTTT CASSAETGTGIPEAFF
NA NA TRBJ2-7 TRBV6-1 TGTGCCAGCAGTGACCGGGGGAGCTCCTACGAGCAGTACTTC CASSDRGSSYEQYF
TRBD1 NA TRBJ1-2 TRBV13 TGTGCCAGCAGGGCGACAGGGGGCGACTATGGCTACACCTTC CASRATGGDYGYTF
NA NA TRBJ1-1 TRBV30 TGTGCCTGGAGTGTAAAGGCAGCTGAAGCTTTCTTT CAWSVKAAEAFF